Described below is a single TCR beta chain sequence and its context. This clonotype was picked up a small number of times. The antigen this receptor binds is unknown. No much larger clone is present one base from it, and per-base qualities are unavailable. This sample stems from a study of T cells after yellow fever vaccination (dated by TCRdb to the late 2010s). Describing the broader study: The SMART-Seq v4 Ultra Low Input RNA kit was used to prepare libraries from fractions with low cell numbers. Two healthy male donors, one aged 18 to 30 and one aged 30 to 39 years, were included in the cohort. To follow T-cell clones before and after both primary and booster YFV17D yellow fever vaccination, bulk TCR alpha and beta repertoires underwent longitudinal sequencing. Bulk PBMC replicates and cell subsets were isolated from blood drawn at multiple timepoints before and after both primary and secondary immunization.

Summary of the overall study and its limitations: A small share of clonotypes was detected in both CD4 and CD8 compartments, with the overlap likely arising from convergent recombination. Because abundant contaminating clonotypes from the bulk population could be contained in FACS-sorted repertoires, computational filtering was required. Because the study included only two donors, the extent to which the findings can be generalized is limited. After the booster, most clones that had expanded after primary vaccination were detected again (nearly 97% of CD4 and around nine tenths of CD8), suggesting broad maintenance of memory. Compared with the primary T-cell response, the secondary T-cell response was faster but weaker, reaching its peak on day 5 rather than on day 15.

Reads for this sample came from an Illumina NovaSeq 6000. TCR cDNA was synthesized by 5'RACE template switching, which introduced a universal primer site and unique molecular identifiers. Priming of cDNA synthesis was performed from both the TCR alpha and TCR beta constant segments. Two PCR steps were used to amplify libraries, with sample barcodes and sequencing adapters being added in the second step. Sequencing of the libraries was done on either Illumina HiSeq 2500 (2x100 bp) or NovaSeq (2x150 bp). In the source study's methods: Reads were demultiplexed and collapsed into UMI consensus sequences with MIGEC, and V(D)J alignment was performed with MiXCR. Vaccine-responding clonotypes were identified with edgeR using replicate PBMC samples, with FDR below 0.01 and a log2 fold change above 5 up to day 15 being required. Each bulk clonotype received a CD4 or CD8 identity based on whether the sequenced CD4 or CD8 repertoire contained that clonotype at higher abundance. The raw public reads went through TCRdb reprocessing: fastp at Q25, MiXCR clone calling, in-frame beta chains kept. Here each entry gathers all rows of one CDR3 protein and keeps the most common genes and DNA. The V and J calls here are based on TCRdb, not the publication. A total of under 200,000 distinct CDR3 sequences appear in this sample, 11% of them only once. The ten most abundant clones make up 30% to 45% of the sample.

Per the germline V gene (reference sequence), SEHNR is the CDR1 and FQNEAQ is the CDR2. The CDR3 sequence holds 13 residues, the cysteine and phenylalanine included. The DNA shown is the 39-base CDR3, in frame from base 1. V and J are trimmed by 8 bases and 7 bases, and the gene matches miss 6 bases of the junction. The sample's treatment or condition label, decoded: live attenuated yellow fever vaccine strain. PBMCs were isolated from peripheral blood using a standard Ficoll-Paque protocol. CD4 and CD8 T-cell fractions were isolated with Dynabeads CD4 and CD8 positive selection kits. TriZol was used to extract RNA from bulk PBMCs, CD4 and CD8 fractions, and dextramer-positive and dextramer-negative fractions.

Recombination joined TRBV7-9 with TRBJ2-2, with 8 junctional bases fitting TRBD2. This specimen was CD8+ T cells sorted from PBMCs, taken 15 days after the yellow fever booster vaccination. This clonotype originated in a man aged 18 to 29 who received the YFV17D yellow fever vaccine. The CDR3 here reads CASGGLVLGELFF. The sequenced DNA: TGTGCCAGCGGGGGACTAGTTCTCGGGGAGCTGTTTTTT.